This T cell receptor (beta chain) was documented in a study of T cells in Graves' hyperthyroidism and ophthalmopathy. Trimming cost V 2 bases and J 7 bases; bases outside gene matches: 16. There are 17 residues in the CDR3. The germline V gene encodes CDR1 LNHNV and CDR2 YYDKDF (reference sequence). TCR beta CDR3 sequences were amplified from RNA transcripts. Using the HTBI primer set, a first-round RT-PCR was run on the TCR CDR3. TCRdb ran MiXCR on the multiplex PCR reads and lists one entry per CDR3 protein. The table shows about 360,000 distinct CDR3 sequences, with approximately 13% occurring only once. This clonotype was counted ten times or more.

The receptor was isolated from a woman between 18 and 29 years old with Graves' hyperthyroidism. The sequenced sample was blood. V and J are TRBV15 and TRBJ2-7; 8 positions agree with TRBD1. The CDR3 reads CATSRTRGGTGVGEQYF. The CDR3 DNA sequence: TGTGCCACCAGCAGAACCCGTGGGGGGACAGGCGTTGGGGAGCAGTACTTC. Combining the CDR3 with reference TRBV15 and TRBJ2-7 gives the whole variable domain DAMVIQNPRYQVTQFGKPVTLSCSQTLNHNVMYWYQQKSSQAPKLLFHYYDKDFNNEADTPDNFQSRRPNTSFCFLDIRSPGLGDTAMYLCATSRTRGGTGVGEQYFGPGTRLTVT.